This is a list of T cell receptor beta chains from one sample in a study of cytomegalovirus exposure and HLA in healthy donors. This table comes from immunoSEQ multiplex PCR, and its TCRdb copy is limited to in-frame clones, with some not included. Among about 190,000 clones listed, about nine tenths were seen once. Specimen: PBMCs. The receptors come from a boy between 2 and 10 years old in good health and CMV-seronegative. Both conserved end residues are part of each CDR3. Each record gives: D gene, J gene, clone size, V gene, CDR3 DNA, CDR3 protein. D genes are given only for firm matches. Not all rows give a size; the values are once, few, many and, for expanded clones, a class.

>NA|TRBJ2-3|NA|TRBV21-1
TGTGCCAGCAGCAAAGGAGTTGAGGGAGGGAGCGGGGATACGCAGTATTTT
CASSKGVEGGSGDTQYF
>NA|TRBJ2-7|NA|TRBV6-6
TGTGCCAGCAGTCTATCGGGCAGGGCGGGGGAGCAGTACTTC
CASSLSGRAGEQYF
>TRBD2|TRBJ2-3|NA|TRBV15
TGTGCCACCAGCAGAGATCATTGGGCGGGAGATTCAGATACGCAGTATTTT
CATSRDHWAGDSDTQYF
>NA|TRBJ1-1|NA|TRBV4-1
TGCGCCAGCAGCCTTTTGGGGGCGGGCACTGAAGCTTTCTTT
CASSLLGAGTEAFF
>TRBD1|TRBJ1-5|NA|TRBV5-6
TGCGCCAGCAGCTTCCTTACAGGGGAAGGGCGCAATCAGCCCCAGCATTTT
CASSFLTGEGRNQPQHF
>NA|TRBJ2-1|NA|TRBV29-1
TGCAGCGTTGAAGTGGGGGCGAGCAATGAGCAGTTCTTC
CSVEVGASNEQFF
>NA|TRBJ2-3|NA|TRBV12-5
TGTGCTAGTGGTTTGGTCACTGGCGGGGACACAGATACGCAGTATTTT
CASGLVTGGDTDTQYF
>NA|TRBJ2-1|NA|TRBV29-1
TGCAGCGTTCTCGGGGGAGACCCCTACAATGAGCAGTTCTTC
CSVLGGDPYNEQFF
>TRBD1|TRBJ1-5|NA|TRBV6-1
TGTGCCAGCACCTTAACGAGGGACAGGGGACAGCCCCAGCATTTT
CASTLTRDRGQPQHF
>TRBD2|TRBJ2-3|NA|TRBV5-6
TGTGCCAGCAGCTTGTTAGGTATAACTAGCGGGAGTGATACGCAGTATTTT
CASSLLGITSGSDTQYF
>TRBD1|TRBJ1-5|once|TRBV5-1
TGCGCCGGCAGCTCGACGACAGGGAGTCCCCAGCATTTT
CAGSSTTGSPQHF
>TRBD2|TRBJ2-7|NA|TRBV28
TGTGCCAGCAGTTTATCACGACTAGCGGGCGACTCCTACGAGCAGTACTTC
CASSLSRLAGDSYEQYF
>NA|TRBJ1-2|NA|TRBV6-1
TGTGCCACTGCGGGGGGGGGCTACGACTATGGCTACACCTTC
CATAGGGYDYGYTF
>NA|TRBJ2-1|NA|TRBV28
TGTGCCAGCAGGGAAGTAGCGGCCCCGGTTGAGCAGTTCTTC
CASREVAAPVEQFF
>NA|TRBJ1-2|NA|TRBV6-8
TGTGCCAGCAGTTATTTTCGACGCGGCTATGGCTACACCTTC
CASSYFRRGYGYTF
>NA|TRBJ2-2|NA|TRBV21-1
TGTGCCAGCAGCGACGGGACAGGGCTGGGGGGGGAGCTGTTTTTT
CASSDGTGLGGELFF
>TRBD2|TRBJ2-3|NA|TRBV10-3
TGTGCCACAAAACCGGGACTAGCGGGGGAAGGGAGCACAGATACGCAGTATTTT
CATKPGLAGEGSTDTQYF
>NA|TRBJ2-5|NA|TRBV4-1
TGCGCCAGCAGCCAAGCTTCGGGGAGAAGAGAGACCCAGTACTTC
CASSQASGRRETQYF
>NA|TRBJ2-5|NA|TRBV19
TGTGCCAGTAGTATTGTTGGCAGGTCTTACCAAGAGACCCAGTACTTC
CASSIVGRSYQETQYF
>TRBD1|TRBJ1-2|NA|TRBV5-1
TGCGCCAGCAGCCTAGGACAGGGAGATGGCTACACCTTC
CASSLGQGDGYTF
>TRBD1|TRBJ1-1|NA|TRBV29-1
TGCAGCGTTAAGGGACAGGGTAACACTGAAGCTTTCTTT
CSVKGQGNTEAFF
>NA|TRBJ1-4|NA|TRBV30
TGTGCCTGGAGTGTACAGCCCCAGGGAAAACTGTTTTTT
CAWSVQPQGKLFF
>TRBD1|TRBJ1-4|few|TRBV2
TGTGCCAGTAACATCAGGGGGCGAAATGAAAAACTGTTTTTT
CASNIRGRNEKLFF
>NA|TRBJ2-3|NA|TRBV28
TGTGCCAGCTCTAGCACAGATACGCAGTATTTT
CASSSTDTQYF
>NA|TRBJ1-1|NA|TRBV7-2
TGTGCCAGCAGCTTAGTCGCGGGGACGGCTGAAGCTTTCTTT
CASSLVAGTAEAFF
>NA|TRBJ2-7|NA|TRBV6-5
TGTGCCAGCAGTACCCACGGACAGAGCTACGAGCAGTACTTC
CASSTHGQSYEQYF